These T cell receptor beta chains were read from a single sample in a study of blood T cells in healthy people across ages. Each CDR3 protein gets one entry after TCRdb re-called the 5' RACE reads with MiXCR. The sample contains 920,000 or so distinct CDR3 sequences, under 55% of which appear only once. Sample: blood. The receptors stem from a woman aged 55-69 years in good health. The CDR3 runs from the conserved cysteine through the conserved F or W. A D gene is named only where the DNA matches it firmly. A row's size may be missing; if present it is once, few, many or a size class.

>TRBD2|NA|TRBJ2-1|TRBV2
CASNLAGGPGNEQFF
TGTGCCAGCAACTTAGCGGGAGGGCCTGGCAATGAGCAGTTCTTC
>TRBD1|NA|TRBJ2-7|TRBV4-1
CASSQTAGGQGYNEQYF
TGCGCCAGCAGCCAGACAGCCGGGGGACAGGGTTACAATGAGCAGTACTTC
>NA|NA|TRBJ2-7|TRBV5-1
CASSLDGVGTYEQYF
TGCGCCAGTAGCTTGGATGGGGTAGGTACCTACGAGCAGTACTTC
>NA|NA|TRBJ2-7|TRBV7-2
CASSSSSESSYEQYF
TGTGCCAGCAGCAGTTCTAGCGAGAGCTCCTACGAGCAGTACTTC
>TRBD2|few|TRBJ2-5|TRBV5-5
CASSLALAEPQETQYF
TGTGCCAGCAGCTTGGCTCTAGCGGAGCCACAAGAGACCCAGTACTTC
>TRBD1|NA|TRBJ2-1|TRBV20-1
CSARMGQGHYNEQFF
TGCAGTGCGCGAATGGGACAGGGACACTACAATGAGCAGTTCTTC
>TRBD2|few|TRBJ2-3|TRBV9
CASSVALTSGRASTDTQYF
TGTGCCAGCAGCGTAGCCCTGACTAGCGGGAGGGCCTCTACAGATACGCAGTATTTT
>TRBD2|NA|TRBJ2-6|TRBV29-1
CSVDASGLSGANVLTF
TGCAGCGTTGACGCTAGCGGGCTCTCTGGGGCCAACGTCCTGACTTTC
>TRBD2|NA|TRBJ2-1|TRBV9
CASSVRVGGLAGSGEFF
TGTGCCAGCAGCGTCAGGGTCGGAGGACTAGCGGGATCTGGGGAGTTCTTC
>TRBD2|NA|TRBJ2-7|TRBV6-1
CASSGSGRAHEQYF
TGTGCCAGCAGTGGAAGCGGGAGGGCCCACGAGCAGTACTTC
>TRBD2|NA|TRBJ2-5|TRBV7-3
CASSRDYWETQYF
TGTGCCAGCAGCCGGGACTACTGGGAGACCCAGTACTTC
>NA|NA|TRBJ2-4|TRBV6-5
CASSRDVAKNIQYF
TGTGCCAGCAGTAGGGACGTAGCCAAAAACATTCAGTACTTC
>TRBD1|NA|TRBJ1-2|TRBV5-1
CASSKRTGNNYGYTF
TGCGCCAGCAGCAAAAGGACAGGGAATAACTATGGCTACACCTTC
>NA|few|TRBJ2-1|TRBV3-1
CASSRTTSGRGREQFF
TGTGCCAGCAGCCGAACGACTAGTGGGAGGGGGAGGGAGCAGTTCTTC
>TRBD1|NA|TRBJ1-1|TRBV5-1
CASSPDRVYTEAFF
TGCGCCAGCAGCCCCGACAGGGTCTATACTGAAGCTTTCTTT
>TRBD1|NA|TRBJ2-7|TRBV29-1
CSVEGETGASYEQYF
TGCAGCGTTGAGGGTGAAACAGGGGCTTCCTACGAGCAGTACTTC
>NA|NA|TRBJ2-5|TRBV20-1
CSARYSQRRSGKTQYF
TGCAGTGCTAGATATTCTCAGAGACGGTCCGGGAAGACCCAGTACTTC
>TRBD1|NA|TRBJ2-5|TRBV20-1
CSAPIQGFQETQYF
TGCAGTGCTCCCATACAGGGGTTTCAAGAGACCCAGTACTTC
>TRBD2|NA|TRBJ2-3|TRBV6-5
CASRTGTSTQYF
TGTGCCAGCAGGACCGGGACTAGCACGCAGTATTTT
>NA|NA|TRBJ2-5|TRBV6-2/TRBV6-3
CASSYEVGDWEETQYF
TGTGCCAGCAGTTACGAGGTGGGGGATTGGGAAGAGACCCAGTACTTC
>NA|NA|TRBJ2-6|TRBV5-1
CASSSGRLSGANVLTF
TGCGCCAGCAGCTCTGGACGGCTGTCTGGGGCCAACGTCCTGACTTTC
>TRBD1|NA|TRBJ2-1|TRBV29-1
CSVRTGGFYEQFF
TGCAGCGTTAGGACAGGGGGCTTCTATGAGCAGTTCTTC
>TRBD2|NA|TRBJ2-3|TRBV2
CASSEQHGAGGDTQYF
TGTGCCAGCAGTGAACAGCATGGTGCGGGAGGAGATACGCAGTATTTT
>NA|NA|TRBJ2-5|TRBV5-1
CASSPRSEGGGETQYF
TGCGCCAGCAGCCCCCGGTCTGAGGGCGGAGGAGAGACCCAGTACTTC
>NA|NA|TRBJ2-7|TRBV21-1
CASSTRQDRGLNEQYF
TGTGCCAGCAGCACACGCCAAGACAGGGGGCTGAACGAGCAGTACTTC
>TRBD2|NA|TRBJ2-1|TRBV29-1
CSVDRTSGRNNEQFF
TGCAGCGTCGATCGGACTAGCGGGCGAAACAATGAGCAGTTCTTC
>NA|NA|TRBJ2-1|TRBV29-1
CSVQKGNSYNEQFF
TGCAGCGTTCAGAAAGGGAACAGTTACAATGAGCAGTTCTTC